Sequencing of this T cell receptor (beta chain) was carried out in a study of T cell changes during pregnancy in multiple sclerosis. CDR1 is SGHKS and CDR2 is YYEKEE in the germline V gene (reference sequence). J was trimmed by 5 bases and V by 0 bases; bases with no gene match: 8. The CDR3 contains 15 residues. The assay was immunoSEQ multiplex PCR, and TCRdb's table has in-frame clones only and misses some. Seen here are about 94,000 clones, 90% to 95% observed once, and the top ten hold around 0.84%. The V call is TRBV5-5, the J call TRBJ2-7, with 7 nucleotides matching TRBD2. This receptor was obtained from a female donor with multiple sclerosis, enrolled in a pregnancy study. Specimen: peripheral blood, collected in the third trimester of pregnancy. The CDR3 here is CASSLAGGFEHEQYF. The CDR3 DNA reads TGTGCCAGCAGCTTGGCCGGGGGGTTCGAGCACGAGCAGTACTTC.